One and the same sample provided the 21 T cell receptor beta chains below, sequenced in a study of CD8+ T cells in alopecia areata. cDNA prepared by RNA extraction and subsequent reverse transcription served as the template for sequencing. Measured with immunoSEQ multiplex PCR; TCRdb has only the in-frame clones, and not every one. This table holds roughly 200,000 clones, about 48% found once. As to treatment: oral pan-JAK inhibitor, 5-10 mg twice daily. Specimen: CD8+ T cells sorted from blood, collected at week 24, from a patient treated with tofacitinib. The receptor set was obtained from a human donor with alopecia areata.

The J gene is TRBJ2-7, the V gene TRBV6-6, with D maybe TRBD1 (6 bases). V lost 4 bases and J lost 9, with 22 bases in between. This CDR3 comprises 15 residues. Germline V gives CDR1 MNHNY, CDR2 SVGAGI (reference sequence). The CDR3 DNA follows: TGTGCCAGCAGTTCCCGGGACAAGGATGAGGAAGGGCAGTACTTC. Amino acid sequence: CASSSRDKDEEGQYF.

There are a few counts of this clone. The chain has TRBV25-1 and TRBJ1-2; tentatively, D is TRBD1 (6 bases). The CDR3 loop spans 12 amino acids. Looked up from germline, CDR1 is MGHDK and CDR2 is SYGVNS. The V and J ends lost 7 bases and 8 bases respectively, with 14 bases between them. The CDR3 protein is CASTLGGGGYTF. The CDR3 DNA sequence: TGTGCCAGCACCCTCGGGGGCGGCGGCTACACCTTC.

This clone was picked up one time. The chain links TRBV7-9 to TRBJ2-7; 7 nucleotides line up with TRBD1. V lost 4 bases, J lost 3 bases, and 6 bases stayed unmatched. This CDR3 is 14 amino acids long. The V gene's germline CDR1 is SEHNR and CDR2 FQNEAQ (reference sequence). CDR3 DNA sequence: TGTGCCAGCAGCTCGGGACAGCAGGTCTACGAGCAGTACTTC. Translated, it gives CASSSGQQVYEQYF.

This clone has more than one count but fewer than ten. The V and J genes are TRBV5-6 and TRBJ2-1, with D hard to call. V lost 1 base, J lost 6 bases, and 5 bases lay in between. This CDR3 comprises 12 residues. The V gene's germline CDR1 is SGHDT and CDR2 YYEEEE. CDR3 DNA: TGTGCCAGCAGCTTGAGCCGCAATGAGCAGTTCTTC. It codes for CASSLSRNEQFF.

This clone was recorded a few times. Within the sample, other DNA sequences also encode this same CDR3. The CDR3, as DNA: TGTGCCAGCAGCGAGAACACTGAAGCTTTCTTT. Translated, it gives CASSENTEAFF. The genes are TRBV2 and TRBJ1-1, with unresolved D. CDR3 length: 11 residues. Trimming pared 6 bases from V and 1 base from J, leaving 3 bases between. In germline, CDR1 is SNHLY, CDR2 FYNNEI.

This clone has only a few counts. The chain joins TRBV7-8 to TRBJ2-1, with 9 bases matching TRBD2. V shed 2 bases, J shed 7 bases, and the junction held 15 bases outside the gene matches. Germline lookup yields CDR1 SGHVS and CDR2 FQNEAQ. The CDR3 extends over 18 amino acids. The CDR3 coding sequence is TGTGCCAGCAGCTTATCTCTGGGGCGGCGGGGGGGCATGAATGAGCAGTTCTTC. Translating it yields CASSLSLGRRGGMNEQFF.

This clone was found a few times. The V gene is TRBV27, the J gene TRBJ1-1; the D is unclear. V lost 7 bases, J lost 0 bases, and 12 bases lay in between. The CDR3 has 14 residues. Germline-derived CDR1 and CDR2 are MNHEY and SMNVEV (reference sequence). The CDR3 sequence: CASMFMGLNTEAFF. The CDR3 DNA follows: TGTGCCAGCATGTTTATGGGCTTGAACACTGAAGCTTTCTTT.

The chain recombines TRBV4-1 with TRBJ2-7, with D maybe TRBD1 (5 bases). Trimming pared 0 bases from V and 7 bases from J, leaving 22 bases between. Germline V gene lookup returns CDR1 MGHRA and CDR2 YSYEKL. The CDR3 is 17 amino acids. This CDR3 is CASSQDLAGSGQWEQYF. The CDR3 region has the DNA TGCGCCAGCAGCCAAGATCTGGCAGGCTCCGGACAATGGGAGCAGTACTTC.

V usage is TRBV15 and J usage is TRBJ2-7, with 8 bases identical to TRBD1. Looked up from germline, CDR1 is LNHNV and CDR2 is YYDKDF (reference sequence). The CDR3 is 16 amino acids. The V segment lost 4 bases and the J segment 1 base; nucleotides outside the gene matches: 9. The CDR3 reads CATSTNRGDESYEQYF. CDR3 nucleotides: TGTGCCACCAGCACAAACAGGGGGGACGAATCCTACGAGCAGTACTTC.

Details on this clone: Relative to the germline gene, one junction end is altered; a read error may explain this. The sample has other DNA sequences that encode this CDR3 too. This chain links TRBV30 with TRBJ2-3; D unclear. CDR3 size: 12 residues. Germline-derived CDR1 and CDR2 are GTSNPN and SVGIG (reference sequence). The CDR3 loop is CAWSGAESTQYF. The CDR3 coding sequence is TGTGCCTGGAGTGGAGCAGAATCCACGCAGTACTTT.

This clone was seen a handful of times. The rearrangement links TRBV14 to TRBJ2-1; the D is unclear. The V end was cut by 0 bases, the J end by 5 bases, with 11 bases between. Germline assignment: CDR1 SGHDN and CDR2 FVKESK. This CDR3 has 15 amino acids. DNA for the CDR3: TGTGCCAGCAGCCAAGATCCAGAGTCCAACAATGAGCAGTTCTTC. It specifies CASSQDPESNNEQFF. Full variable domain (remainder filled in from reference TRBV14 and TRBJ2-1): EAGVTQFPSHSVIEKGQTVTLRCDPISGHDNLYWYRRVMGKEIKFLLHFVKESKQDESGMPNNRFLAERTGGTYSTLKVQPAELEDSGVYFCASSQDPESNNEQFFGPGTRLTVL.

V is TRBV15 and J is TRBJ1-4; no definite D call. Germline V gene lookup returns CDR1 LNHNV and CDR2 YYDKDF (reference sequence). The CDR3 contains 16 residues. V lost 4 bases and J lost 0, with 12 bases in between. CDR3 region: CATSTPVDPTNEKLFF. CDR3 coding DNA: TGTGCCACCAGCACCCCCGTAGACCCAACTAATGAAAAACTGTTTTTT.

J is TRBJ2-6 and V is TRBV10-2, with D maybe TRBD1 (6 bases). V shed 1 base and J shed 0 bases, with 10 bases lying between them. CDR3 length equals 17 residues. CDR1 is WSHSY and CDR2 is SAAADI in the germline V gene. CDR3 in DNA: TGCGCCAGCAGTGAGTACAGGGATTACTCTGGGGCCAACGTCCTGACTTTC. Its protein is CASSEYRDYSGANVLTF.

The V call is TRBV19, the J call TRBJ1-1; no clear D gene. Trimming cost V 7 bases and J 0 bases, with 12 bases left between them. Germline V gene sequence: CDR1 LNHDA, CDR2 SQIVND (reference sequence). The CDR3 runs 14 residues. CDR3 nucleotides: TGTGCCAGTAAGGCCGGAGACATGAACACTGAAGCTTTCTTT. It is translated as CASKAGDMNTEAFF.

The CDR3 DNA sequence: TGTGCCAGCAGTGATGGGGGCGTTAGCAATCAGCCCCAGCATTTT. Encoded protein: CASSDGGVSNQPQHF. J is TRBJ1-5 and V is TRBV2, with D maybe TRBD1 (6 bases). Deletions cut 3 bases from V and 0 bases from J, with 9 bases between. Germline V gene sequence: CDR1 SNHLY, CDR2 FYNNEI. The CDR3 totals 15 residues.

The chain recombines TRBV13 with TRBJ2-2; possible D gene TRBD1, 5 bases. The CDR3 consists of 17 residues. Germline V lookup: CDR1 PRHDT, CDR2 FYEKMQ (reference sequence). Trimming took 4 bases from V and 2 from J, leaving 17 bases between them. CDR3 DNA sequence: TGTGCCAGCAGCTCCGCGTATGACAGTGAAAACACCGGGGAGCTGTTTTTT. Protein: CASSSAYDSENTGELFF.

The V and J genes are TRBV2 and TRBJ2-6, with 7 bases lining up with TRBD2. The CDR3 covers 19 residues. The V gene's germline CDR1 is SNHLY and CDR2 FYNNEI. Losses at the gene ends were 6 bases for V and 2 bases for J; bases not matched to a gene: 16. CDR3 bases: TGTGCCAGCAGCCCTGGGGGTCACCGCGGGGGAACTGGGGCCAACGTCCTGACTTTC. It encodes CASSPGGHRGGTGANVLTF.

This clone was observed a few times. This chain links TRBV5-1 with TRBJ1-1, with 7 positions matching TRBD1. Trimming at V came to 2 bases and at J to 4 bases, leaving 2 bases not matched to a gene. Germline V gene sequence: CDR1 SGHRS, CDR2 YFSETQ. This CDR3 region has 13 residues. In DNA, the CDR3 is TGCGCCAGCAGCTTTACAGGGGCCACTGAAGCTTTCTTT. Protein sequence: CASSFTGATEAFF.

This rearrangement joins TRBV4-3 to TRBJ2-1; no firm D call. The CDR3 is 16 residues long. V lost 0 bases to trimming and J lost 3 bases, with 12 bases between them. From germline, CDR1 is LGHNA and CDR2 YSLEER. CDR3 coding DNA: TGCGCCAGCAGCCAAGAGGGGAATTTGGACTACAATGAGCAGTTCTTC. It is translated as CASSQEGNLDYNEQFF.

The gene calls are TRBV9 and TRBJ1-4, with a weak D call TRBD1 (5 bases). Germline-derived CDR1 and CDR2 are SGDLS and YYNGEE. V was trimmed by 5 bases and J by 6 bases, leaving 5 bases between them. CDR3 length: 11 amino acids. The CDR3 nucleotides are TGTGCCAGCAGAGGGGATGAAAAACTGTTTTTT. Protein sequence: CASRGDEKLFF.

The chain links TRBV7-6 to TRBJ2-7; 7 bases match TRBD1. Trimming took 5 bases from V and 1 from J; bases not matched to a gene: 8. This CDR3 spans 15 amino acids. CDR1 and CDR2 from the germline V gene are SGHVS and FNYEAQ. The CDR3, as DNA: TGTGCCAGCAGCCCCAGGGACAGCGATTCCTACGAGCAGTACTTC. Protein product: CASSPRDSDSYEQYF. The full variable domain, rest sourced from reference TRBV7-6 and TRBJ2-7, is GAGVSQSPRYKVTKRGQDVALRCDPISGHVSLYWYRQALGQGPEFLTYFNYEAQQDKSGLPNDRFSAERPEGSISTLTIQRTEQRDSAMYRCASSPRDSDSYEQYFGPGTRLTVT.